One sample yielded the 31 T cell receptor beta chains listed below, sequenced in a study of cytomegalovirus exposure and HLA in healthy donors. PCR amplification relied on 60 Vbeta primers (plus 13 Jbeta primers). Profiled with immunoSEQ multiplex PCR; TCRdb holds only in-frame clones, not every one. Among about 78,000 clones listed, 60% to 75% were seen once. Material: PBMCs. Source of these receptors: a woman between 40 and 55 years old in good health and CMV-seropositive.

The chain carries TRBV6-1 and TRBJ1-1; D gene uncertain. CDR3 length: 12 amino acids. Germline V lookup: CDR1 MNHNS, CDR2 SASEGT. V was pared by 5 bases and J by 7 bases, with 11 bases between. DNA for the CDR3: TGTGCCAGCAGTTGGTATCGGGGTGAAGCTTTCTTT. Translating it yields CASSWYRGEAFF.

V and J are TRBV9 and TRBJ2-2; a weak D match, TRBD1 (5 bases). This CDR3 has 14 amino acids. Between the trimmed V and J ends, which lost 0 bases and 7 bases, there was a span of 10 bases. The V gene's germline CDR1 is SGDLS and CDR2 YYNGEE. The chain's CDR3 is CASSVAYRGGELFF. The DNA for the CDR3 is TGTGCCAGCAGCGTAGCTTATAGGGGCGGGGAGCTGTTTTTT.

The gene calls are TRBV7-9 and TRBJ1-1; 7 positions match TRBD1. CDR1 is SEHNR, CDR2 FQNEAQ, per germline (reference sequence). The length of the CDR3 is 17 residues. V shed 1 base and J 1 base; nucleotides not matched to a gene: 9. DNA of the CDR3: TGTGCCAGCAGCTTAGAATTGACAGGGATGGGGAACACTGAAGCTTTCTTT. It codes for CASSLELTGMGNTEAFF.

V usage is TRBV7-4 and J usage is TRBJ1-5; 10 nucleotides agree with TRBD1. Germline V lookup: CDR1 SGHVT, CDR2 SQSDAQ. The CDR3 runs to 19 residues. Trimming took 3 bases from V and 6 from J; bases not matched to a gene: 17. The CDR3: CASSLKPGQGIVGGQPQHF. The CDR3 DNA reads as TGTGCCAGCAGCTTGAAGCCGGGACAGGGGATTGTGGGTGGTCAGCCCCAGCATTTT.

The chain combines TRBV5-1 with TRBJ1-3; possibly TRBD1 for D (6 bases). This CDR3 spans 15 amino acids. V lost 4 bases, J lost 0 bases, and 11 bases lay in between. In germline, CDR1 is SGHRS, CDR2 YFSETQ. The CDR3 region has the DNA TGCGCCAGCAGCCCGGGGGGCCTCTCTGGAAACACCATATATTTT. Residues: CASSPGGLSGNTIYF.

This chain connects TRBV18 to TRBJ2-3; D perhaps matches TRBD2 (5 bases). The V end was cut by 0 bases, the J end by 6 bases, with 16 bases between. This CDR3 contains 16 residues. Per germline, CDR1 KGHSH and CDR2 LQKENI. Here the CDR3 reads CASSPPNLAQLDTQYF. The CDR3 DNA reads TGTGCCAGCTCACCACCGAACCTAGCCCAGTTGGATACGCAGTATTTT.

The rearrangement joins TRBV9 to TRBJ2-5; 8 bases are shared with TRBD1. Trimming took 3 bases from V and 5 from J; bases not matched to a gene: 9. Germline lookup yields CDR1 SGDLS and CDR2 YYNGEE. This CDR3 is 15 amino acids long. The CDR3 sequence is CASSAQGAPRETQYF. DNA of the CDR3: TGTGCCAGCAGCGCGCAGGGGGCCCCCCGGGAGACCCAGTACTTC.

The chain joins TRBV25-1 to TRBJ2-3; possible D gene TRBD1, 6 bases. This CDR3 spans 15 amino acids. CDR1 and CDR2 from the germline V gene are MGHDK and SYGVNS. Trimming shortened V by 7 bases and J by 0 bases, and 14 bases separated the two germline ends. DNA for the CDR3: TGTGCCAGCACGTCCACAGGGCGTAGCACAGATACGCAGTATTTT. It is translated as CASTSTGRSTDTQYF.

This clone was seen only a few times. This chain uses TRBV7-9 with TRBJ2-3; the D gene is possibly TRBD2 (5 bases). V was shortened by 5 bases and J by 7 bases, with 16 bases between the two germline ends. CDR1 and CDR2 (germline): SEHNR, FQNEAQ (reference sequence). This CDR3 is 14 amino acids long. Here the CDR3 DNA reads TGTGCCAGCAGCCGAAGCGGAACTCGACATACGCAGTATTTT. Encoded protein: CASSRSGTRHTQYF.

This clone turned up a few times. This chain connects TRBV6-4 to TRBJ1-1; maybe TRBD1 (6 bases). The CDR3 has 13 amino acids. Germline CDR1 is MRHNA and CDR2 is SNTAGT. V was cut by 2 bases and J by 7 bases, with 11 bases left in between. In nucleotides, the CDR3 is TGTGCCAGCAGTGACGAGGGGGTGGGTGAAGCTTTCTTT. Its translation is CASSDEGVGEAFF.

This clone was seen only a few times. The chain joins TRBV28 to TRBJ1-2, with 12 bases identical to TRBD1. The germline V gene has CDR1 MDHEN and CDR2 SYDVKM. V lost 6 bases to trimming and J lost 4 bases; unmatched junction nucleotides: 3. This CDR3 region has 14 residues. Written as DNA, the CDR3 is TGTGCCAGCAGGGGGACAGGGGGCGGCTATGGCTACACCTTC. Translation: CASRGTGGGYGYTF.

The chain joins TRBV6-1 to TRBJ1-5, with 11 bases fitting TRBD1. This CDR3 has 14 amino acids. V trimming: 4 bases; J trimming: 5 bases; junction bases outside the gene matches: 1. Germline assignment: CDR1 MNHNS and CDR2 SASEGT. The CDR3 spells CASSVGQGDQPQHF. CDR3 bases: TGTGCCAGCAGTGTGGGACAGGGGGATCAGCCCCAGCATTTT.

V is TRBV7-9 and J is TRBJ1-5; 7 positions agree with TRBD1. The germline gives CDR1 SEHNR, CDR2 FQNEAQ (reference sequence). The CDR3 totals 12 residues. Unmatched junction bases numbered 1, after V lost 5 bases and J lost 6 bases. CDR3: CASSTGVQPQHF. Here the CDR3 DNA reads TGTGCCAGCAGCACAGGGGTTCAGCCCCAGCATTTT. The whole variable domain, remainder taken from reference TRBV7-9 and TRBJ1-5, is DTGVSQNPRHKITKRGQNVTFRCDPISEHNRLYWYRQTLGQGPEFLTYFQNEAQLEKSRLLSDRFSAERPKGSFSTLEIQRTEQGDSAMYLCASSTGVQPQHFGDGTRLSIL.

This clone was detected a few times. The rearrangement links TRBV5-5 to TRBJ1-6; TRBD1 matches at 9 bases. Germline V lookup: CDR1 SGHKS, CDR2 YYEKEE (reference sequence). The V gene end was trimmed by 3 bases and the J gene end by 7 bases; junction bases not matched to a gene: 2. The CDR3 consists of 14 residues. The CDR3 DNA is TGTGCCAGCAGCTCCGGGACAGGGAATTCACCCCTCCACTTT. Residues: CASSSGTGNSPLHF.

The chain joins TRBV30 to TRBJ1-5; a weak D match, TRBD1 (5 bases). This CDR3 comprises 13 residues. CDR1 and CDR2 (germline): GTSNPN, SVGIG (reference sequence). Trimming took off 2 bases at V and 3 bases at J, with 8 bases between the two ends. The CDR3 DNA is TGTGCCTGGAGTTGGGGCGACAATCAGCCCCAGCATTTT. It encodes CAWSWGDNQPQHF.

J is TRBJ1-2 and V is TRBV2, with a weak D call TRBD1 (6 bases). CDR1 and CDR2 (germline): SNHLY, FYNNEI. The CDR3 runs to 12 residues. V was pared by 5 bases and J by 10 bases, with 14 bases between. CDR3 sequence reads: CASSPGGWDYTF. CDR3 nucleotides: TGTGCCAGCAGTCCGGGGGGCTGGGACTACACCTTC. The whole variable domain, remainder taken from reference TRBV2 and TRBJ1-2, is EPEVTQTPSHQVTQMGQEVILRCVPISNHLYFYWYRQILGQKVEFLVSFYNNEISEKSEIFDDQFSVERPDGSNFTLKIRSTKLEDSAMYFCASSPGGWDYTFGSGTRLTVV.

This sequence joins TRBV6-5 and TRBJ2-1; weak D call: TRBD2 (5 bases). V gave up 6 bases and J gave up 10 bases, with 10 bases separating them. The V gene's germline CDR1 is MNHEY and CDR2 SVGAGI. The CDR3 spans 11 residues. The CDR3 bases are TGTGCCAGCAGCTCGAGGGTAGAGCAGTTCTTC. Translation gives CASSSRVEQFF.

The rearrangement joins TRBV7-8 to TRBJ1-3; D might be TRBD1 (6 bases). This CDR3 has 15 residues. The germline V gene encodes CDR1 SGHVS and CDR2 FQNEAQ. Trimming took 3 bases from V and 0 from J, leaving 9 bases between them. CDR3 DNA sequence: TGTGCCAGCAGCTTGGGACAAGTCTCTGGAAACACCATATATTTT. Its translation: CASSLGQVSGNTIYF.

The V call is TRBV28, the J call TRBJ2-4, with D possibly TRBD2 on 7 matching bases. Germline V lookup: CDR1 MDHEN, CDR2 SYDVKM. V lost 2 bases and J 7 bases, leaving 21 bases between the germline ends. This CDR3 region has 17 residues. The CDR3: CASSLAHEGGPRNIQYF. Written as DNA, the CDR3 is TGTGCCAGCAGTTTAGCACATGAGGGGGGGCCCCGGAACATTCAGTACTTC.

This chain links TRBV5-4 with TRBJ2-1; the match to TRBD2 covers 7 bases. J was trimmed by 2 bases and V by 0 bases; bases with no gene match: 2. In germline, CDR1 is SGHNT, CDR2 YYREEE (reference sequence). There are 15 residues in the CDR3. CDR3 sequence reads: CASSLGGSTYNEQFF. The CDR3 DNA follows: TGTGCCAGCAGCTTGGGCGGGAGTACCTACAATGAGCAGTTCTTC.

This clone was observed a handful of times. The sample holds other DNA sequences that translate to the same CDR3. This chain connects TRBV5-5 to TRBJ2-7, with TRBD1 matching 8 bases. The germline gives CDR1 SGHKS, CDR2 YYEKEE (reference sequence). V lost 0 bases and J lost 4; bases outside the gene matches: 0. The CDR3 runs to 13 residues. The CDR3 region is CASSLGTGYEQYF. The CDR3 DNA is TGTGCCAGCAGCTTGGGGACAGGGTACGAGCAGTACTTC.

This chain joins TRBV29-1 and TRBJ1-1; D might be TRBD1 (6 bases). This CDR3 is built from 14 residues. Germline loops: CDR1 SQVTM, CDR2 ANQGSEA. Trimming removed 4 bases from V and 0 bases from J, with 12 bases in between. The CDR3, as DNA: TGCAGCGTTGTCAGTGGACAGATGAACACTGAAGCTTTCTTT. The encoded protein is CSVVSGQMNTEAFF.

The V and J genes are TRBV10-3 and TRBJ2-2; 14 nucleotides agree with TRBD2. V was pared by 4 bases and J by 7 bases, with 11 bases of the junction left unmatched. CDR1 is ENHRY, CDR2 SYGVKD, per germline. CDR3 size: 18 residues. CDR3 amino acids: CAISALKGLAGVGGELFF. The CDR3 region has the DNA TGTGCCATCAGTGCCCTCAAGGGACTAGCGGGGGTTGGCGGGGAGCTGTTTTTT.

This sequence joins TRBV7-2 and TRBJ2-5, with D perhaps TRBD1 (5 bases). CDR1 and CDR2 (germline): SGHTA, FQGNSA. CDR3 length: 15 residues. V shed 5 bases and J shed 2 bases, with 15 bases lying between them. The CDR3 spells CASSRAQVAQETQYF. CDR3 nucleotide sequence: TGTGCCAGCAGCAGAGCACAGGTCGCTCAAGAGACCCAGTACTTC.

The V gene is TRBV14, the J gene TRBJ2-1, with 7 positions matching TRBD1. The length of the CDR3 is 14 residues. V shed 2 bases and J 6 bases; nucleotides not matched to a gene: 4. Germline V gives CDR1 SGHDN, CDR2 FVKESK. The CDR3 bases are TGTGCCAGCAGCCAACGGGACAGTACCAATGAGCAGTTCTTC. Translation: CASSQRDSTNEQFF.

This chain joins TRBV30 and TRBJ1-2; tentative D call: TRBD1 (6 bases). Germline V gene data show CDR1 as GTSNPN and CDR2 as SVGIG (reference sequence). This CDR3 is 15 amino acids long. Trimming pared 0 bases from V and 1 base from J, leaving 12 bases between. The CDR3 DNA is TGTGCCTGGAGTGTCTGGACAGCCGGTAACTATGGCTACACCTTC. It is translated as CAWSVWTAGNYGYTF.

This chain links TRBV4-1 with TRBJ2-1, with D perhaps matching TRBD2 (5 bases). The CDR3 loop spans 15 amino acids. With 1 base removed from V and 9 bases from J, the gap between germline ends came to 16 bases. Germline lookup yields CDR1 MGHRA and CDR2 YSYEKL. The CDR3 region has the DNA TGCGCCAGCAGCCAAGGATGGACTGGGCTTGCTGAGCAGTTCTTC. It yields the protein CASSQGWTGLAEQFF.

This clone has more than one count but fewer than ten. J is TRBJ1-1 and V is TRBV2; a possible D gene is TRBD1 (5 bases). Looked up from germline, CDR1 is SNHLY and CDR2 is FYNNEI. Trimming left V 3 bases short and J 13 bases short, with 18 bases between. The CDR3 has 13 residues. CDR3 bases: TGTGCCAGCAGTGAGATCCTTTACGGGGGAGGTTTCTTT. Protein sequence: CASSEILYGGGFF.

The chain is built from TRBV6-5 and TRBJ1-1, with a weak D call TRBD1 (5 bases). The CDR3 spans 11 residues. Trimming left V 5 bases short and J 7 bases short, with 8 bases between. Germline V gives CDR1 MNHEY, CDR2 SVGAGI. The CDR3 loop is CASSAGGEAFF. CDR3 nucleotide sequence: TGTGCCAGCAGTGCGGGGGGTGAAGCTTTCTTT.

The table lists this clone with a count of one. The chain links TRBV7-9 to TRBJ1-3; D perhaps matches TRBD1 (5 bases). Looked up from germline, CDR1 is SEHNR and CDR2 is FQNEAQ (reference sequence). Trimming removed 4 bases from V and 2 bases from J, with 15 bases in between. The CDR3 covers 16 residues. The CDR3 region is CASSYFDGTTGNTIYF. CDR3 DNA: TGTGCCAGCAGCTACTTCGACGGGACTACTGGAAACACCATATATTTT.

This clone turned up a few times. The J gene is TRBJ1-2, the V gene TRBV6-5; 9 nucleotides match TRBD1. The V gene end was trimmed by 5 bases and the J gene end by 8 bases; junction bases not matched to a gene: 6. CDR3 length equals 13 residues. CDR1 is MNHEY and CDR2 is SVGAGI in the germline V gene. CDR3 nucleotide sequence: TGTGCCAGCAGTACGGGACAGGGTAGAGGCTACACCTTC. As protein: CASSTGQGRGYTF.